The 11 T cell receptor beta chains given below trace back to one sample, sequenced in a study of cytomegalovirus exposure and HLA in healthy donors. The PCR was carried out with 60 Vbeta primers and 13 Jbeta primers. Data came from immunoSEQ multiplex PCR; TCRdb stores just in-frame clones and leaves some out. This sample has 35,000 to 45,000 clones, with around 73% found just once. Sequencing was carried out using PBMCs. The receptors originated from a woman aged 25 to 39 in good health and CMV-seronegative.

V is TRBV7-2 and J is TRBJ2-5; 7 bases map to TRBD2. V shed 1 base and J 5 bases; nucleotides not matched to a gene: 10. The germline V gene has CDR1 SGHTA and CDR2 FQGNSA. The CDR3 totals 16 residues. CDR3 DNA sequence: TGTGCCAGCAGCTTAGGGGTGGGGAGGGGCCTGGAGACCCAGTACTTC. Translating it yields CASSLGVGRGLETQYF.

The chain recombines TRBV18 with TRBJ1-1; D remains unclear. CDR3 size: 14 residues. Germline lookup yields CDR1 KGHSH and CDR2 LQKENI. Trimming shortened V by 2 bases and J by 7 bases, and 14 bases separated the two germline ends. The CDR3 spells CASSPGSGHGEAFF. CDR3 DNA sequence: TGTGCCAGCTCACCAGGGTCTGGGCACGGTGAAGCTTTCTTT.

This chain uses TRBV4-2 with TRBJ2-2; TRBD1 matches 7 bases. The germline gives CDR1 LGHNA, CDR2 YNFKEQ. The CDR3 sequence is 17 residues long. With 3 bases clipped from V and 0 bases from J, the junction kept 7 bases outside the gene matches. The chain's CDR3 is CASSQWTGQTNTGELFF. In DNA, the CDR3 is TGTGCCAGCAGCCAGTGGACGGGACAGACGAACACCGGGGAGCTGTTTTTT.

This clone appeared a single time. One junction end does not reproduce the germline sequence, and a read error may be involved. The same CDR3 also results from other DNA sequences found in this sample. This chain joins TRBV29-1 and TRBJ2-3; 10 bases fit TRBD2. CDR1 is SQVTM, CDR2 ANQGSEA, per germline. The CDR3 runs to 15 residues. DNA for the CDR3: TGCAGCGTTGCCCCTAGCGGGGGAAGCACAGATACTCAGTATTTT. Its protein is CSVAPSGGSTDTQYF.

The chain combines TRBV28 with TRBJ2-1, with 10 positions matching TRBD2. Germline CDR1 reads MDHEN; CDR2 reads SYDVKM. V dropped 5 bases and J dropped 10; count of bases not matched to a gene: 2. The CDR3 is made up of 12 amino acids. The CDR3 DNA reads as TGTGCCAGCAGTCTAGCGGGAGTGGAGCAGTTCTTC. Its translation is CASSLAGVEQFF.

This rearrangement joins TRBV5-1 to TRBJ2-3, with D maybe TRBD1 (5 bases). V was shortened by 3 bases and J by 3 bases, with 11 bases between the two germline ends. CDR1 and CDR2 (germline): SGHRS, YFSETQ. The CDR3 totals 14 residues. CDR3 sequence: CASSWQGITDTQYF. As DNA, the CDR3 is TGCGCCAGCAGCTGGCAGGGAATAACAGATACGCAGTATTTT.

The chain employs TRBV28 and TRBJ2-1; no reliable D call. CDR1 and CDR2 (germline): MDHEN, SYDVKM. V was clipped by 5 bases and J by 14 bases, with 16 bases between them. The CDR3 has 12 amino acids. CDR3 in amino acids: CASSPSPGYEFF. The CDR3 DNA is TGTGCCAGCAGTCCCTCACCCGGGTATGAGTTCTTC.

The CDR3 is CASSLRTSGEFF. In DNA, the CDR3 is TGTGCCAGCAGCCTCCGGACTAGCGGGGAGTTCTTC. The chain has TRBV7-2 and TRBJ2-1, with 12 bases identical to TRBD2. This CDR3 contains 12 residues. Germline V CDR1 and CDR2: SGHTA, FQGNSA. V lost 5 bases, J lost 14 bases, and 4 bases stayed unmatched.

This sequence joins TRBV19 and TRBJ1-1; D uncertain. V was shortened by 8 bases and J by 1 base, with 11 bases between the two germline ends. The germline V gene encodes CDR1 LNHDA and CDR2 SQIVND (reference sequence). There are 13 residues in the CDR3. The CDR3 bases are TGTGCCAGTCGCCCCCGAGGGAACACTGAAGCTTTCTTT. This gives the protein CASRPRGNTEAFF.

The V gene is TRBV25-1, the J gene TRBJ2-7; 7 bases map to TRBD2. Per germline, CDR1 MGHDK and CDR2 SYGVNS. Losses at the gene ends were 2 bases for V and 0 bases for J; bases not matched to a gene: 4. The CDR3 contains 15 residues. CDR3 DNA: TGTGCCAGCAGTGAACCTAGCGGCAACTCCTACGAGCAGTACTTC. It specifies CASSEPSGNSYEQYF.

This clone was detected only once. V and J are TRBV7-9 and TRBJ1-6, with D perhaps TRBD1 (6 bases). Germline values: CDR1 SEHNR, CDR2 FQNEAQ (reference sequence). The V end lost 1 base, the J end lost 9 bases, and 13 bases lay between the germline ends. The CDR3 extends over 15 amino acids. The CDR3 spells CASSLVGAKGSPLHF. In DNA, the CDR3 is TGTGCCAGCAGCTTAGTGGGGGCAAAAGGTTCACCCCTCCACTTT.